These 2 T cell receptor beta chains came from one sample sequenced in a study of blood T cell repertoires in COVID-19. Sequencing used immunoSEQ multiplex PCR; TCRdb keeps in-frame clones, though not all of them. Of under 200,000 clones listed, around nine tenths are singletons. Sequenced input: peripheral blood. The receptors here all came from a woman between 65 and 79 years old with COVID-19, enrolled during active disease.

The chain uses TRBV25-1 and TRBJ1-4, with 7 bases that match TRBD1. Germline loops: CDR1 MGHDK, CDR2 SYGVNS. CDR3 size: 14 residues. V shed 6 bases, J shed 6 bases, and the junction held 7 bases outside the gene matches. In DNA, the CDR3 is TGTGCCAGCAGGGACTACAGGGGATATGAAAAACTGTTTTTT. Translating gives CASRDYRGYEKLFF.

The chain carries TRBV6-5 and TRBJ2-5; unclear D gene. Germline V lookup: CDR1 MNHEY, CDR2 SVGAGI. Between the trimmed V and J ends, which lost 0 bases and 5 bases, there was a span of 13 bases. This CDR3 spans 15 amino acids. The CDR3 protein is CASSYSIIQKETQYF. As DNA, the CDR3 is TGTGCCAGCAGTTACTCGATTATCCAGAAGGAGACCCAGTACTTC.